This T cell receptor (beta chain) was profiled in a study of blood T cells in healthy people across ages. Findings and caveats of the study: It was held that the diversity estimates obtained from one million T cells were underestimates.

V was clipped by 4 bases and J by 4 bases; unmatched bases: 9. In germline, CDR1 is SGDLS, CDR2 YYNGEE. The CDR3 covers 16 residues. Next came a second PCR, run for 7 to 11 cycles, which used a sample-barcoded 5' primer along with a J-beta primer mix. TCRdb re-called the 5' RACE reads with MiXCR, one entry per CDR3 protein. There are roughly 860,000 distinct CDR3 sequences in the sample; around 62% occur only once, and roughly a quarter lies in the top ten. Concerning this clonotype: Its antigen remains unidentified.

Material: blood. The genes are TRBV9 and TRBJ1-2, with 11 bases lining up with TRBD1. This clonotype originated in a man aged 30 to 39 in good health. The DNA of the CDR3 is TGTGCCAGCAGCTACGGGACAGGGGGTTTGGGCTATGGCTACACCTTC. This sequence encodes CASSYGTGGLGYGYTF.